This entry describes one T cell receptor (beta chain). The data belong to a study of shared clonotypes between healthy human individuals. Some clones are missing from TCRdb's copy, which holds only in-frame ones; the method was immunoSEQ multiplex PCR. This table has 1,500,000 or so clones, 98% appearing once. Source material: naive CD4+ T cells sorted from blood. Regarding subset: CD45RA+ positively selected. This TCR came from a man under 40 in good health.

For the CDR3, the DNA is TGCGCCAGCAGCACCACTAGTGCAGATACGCAGTATTTT. Residues: CASSTTSADTQYF. The chain combines TRBV5-1 with TRBJ2-3; TRBD2 might be the D (5 bases). The germline gives CDR1 SGHRS, CDR2 YFSETQ. The CDR3 totals 13 residues. Trimming removed 4 bases at V and 4 bases at J, with 10 bases between.